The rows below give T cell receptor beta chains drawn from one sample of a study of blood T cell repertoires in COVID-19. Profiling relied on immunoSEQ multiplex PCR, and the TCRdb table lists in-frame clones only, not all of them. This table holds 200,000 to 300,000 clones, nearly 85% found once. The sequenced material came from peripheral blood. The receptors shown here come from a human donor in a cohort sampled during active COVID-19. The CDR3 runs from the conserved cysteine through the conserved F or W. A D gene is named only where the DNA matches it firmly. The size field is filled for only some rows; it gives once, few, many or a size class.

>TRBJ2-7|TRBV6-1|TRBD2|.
CASSVAGTSGRDYEQYF
TGTGCCAGCAGTGTGGCCGGGACTAGCGGGAGGGACTACGAGCAGTACTTC
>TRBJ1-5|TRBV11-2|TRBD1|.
CASSPTGEGQPQHF
TGTGCCAGCAGCCCCACAGGGGAAGGTCAGCCCCAGCATTTT
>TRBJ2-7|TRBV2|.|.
CASSSQGSYEQYF
TGTGCCAGCAGTTCACAGGGCTCCTACGAGCAGTACTTC
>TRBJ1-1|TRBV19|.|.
CASSTGYTEAFF
TGTGCCAGTAGTACAGGGTACACTGAAGCTTTCTTT
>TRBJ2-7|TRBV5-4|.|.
CASSLRQGLSYEQYF
TGTGCCAGCAGCTTGCGGCAGGGGTTATCCTACGAGCAGTACTTC
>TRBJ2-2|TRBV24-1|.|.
CATSAARGDTGELFF
TGTGCCACCAGCGCCGCCAGGGGGGACACCGGGGAGCTGTTTTTT
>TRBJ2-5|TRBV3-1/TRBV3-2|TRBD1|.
CASSPQQGYQETQYF
TGTGCCAGCAGCCCACAACAGGGGTACCAAGAGACCCAGTACTTC
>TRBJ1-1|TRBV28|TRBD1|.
CASSDRGTEAFF
TGTGCCAGCAGTGACAGGGGCACTGAAGCTTTCTTT
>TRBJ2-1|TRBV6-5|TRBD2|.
CASSPGLASYNEQFF
TGTGCCAGCAGTCCCGGACTAGCCTCCTACAATGAGCAGTTCTTC
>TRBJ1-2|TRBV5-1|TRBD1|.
CASSSTGGDYGYTF
TGCGCCAGCAGTTCTACAGGGGGAGACTATGGCTACACCTTC
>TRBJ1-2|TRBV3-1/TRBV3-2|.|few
CASSPDRHYGYTF
TGTGCCAGCAGTCCGGACAGACACTATGGCTACACCTTC
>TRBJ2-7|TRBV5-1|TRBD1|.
CASSPLGQGVDEQYF
TGCGCCAGCAGCCCCCTGGGACAGGGGGTGGACGAGCAGTACTTC
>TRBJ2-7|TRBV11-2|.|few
CASSLLENVYEQYF
TGTGCCAGCAGCTTGCTAGAAAACGTCTACGAGCAGTACTTC
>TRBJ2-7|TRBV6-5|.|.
CASKLGGPFPYEQYF
TGTGCCAGTAAGTTGGGGGGGCCGTTCCCCTACGAGCAGTACTTC
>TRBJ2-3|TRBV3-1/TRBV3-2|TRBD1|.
CASSLRDSRAQYF
TGTGCCAGCAGCTTACGGGACAGCAGGGCGCAGTATTTT
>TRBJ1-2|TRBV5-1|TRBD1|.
CASSRDRATYGYTF
TGCGCCAGCAGCCGGGACAGGGCAACCTATGGCTACACCTTC
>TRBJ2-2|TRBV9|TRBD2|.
CASSVVGGLRANTGELFF
TGTGCCAGCAGCGTAGTGGGGGGGTTGAGAGCGAACACCGGGGAGCTGTTTTTT
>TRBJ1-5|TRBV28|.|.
CASMLQVDQPQHF
TGTGCCAGCATGTTACAGGTGGATCAGCCCCAGCATTTT
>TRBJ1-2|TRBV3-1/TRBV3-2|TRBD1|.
CASSYRGRRGYTF
TGTGCCAGCTCGTACAGGGGGCGCCGGGGCTACACCTTC
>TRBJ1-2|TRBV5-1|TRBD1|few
CASSPGTGGGYTF
TGCGCCAGCAGCCCCGGGACAGGCGGCGGCTACACCTTC
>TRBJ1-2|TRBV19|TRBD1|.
CASSIRQGDGYTF
TGTGCCAGTAGTATTAGGCAGGGGGATGGCTACACCTTC
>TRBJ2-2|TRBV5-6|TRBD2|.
CASSFRLAGITGELFF
TGTGCCAGCAGCTTCAGACTAGCGGGTATCACCGGGGAGCTGTTTTTT
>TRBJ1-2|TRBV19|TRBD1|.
CASSTSGGLGYGYTF
TGTGCCAGTAGTACTTCAGGGGGCTTAGGCTATGGCTACACCTTC
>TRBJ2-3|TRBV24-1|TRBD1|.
CATSDPGGGSTDTQYF
TGTGCCACCAGTGATCCAGGGGGTGGGAGCACAGATACGCAGTATTTT
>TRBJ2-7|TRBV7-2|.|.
CASSLRVGGRSHEQYF
TGTGCCAGCAGCTTAAGGGTCGGGGGGCGCAGCCACGAGCAGTACTTC
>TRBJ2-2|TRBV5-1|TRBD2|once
CASSPPSGANTGELFF
TGCGCCAGCAGCCCCCCTAGCGGAGCAAACACCGGGGAGCTGTTTTTT
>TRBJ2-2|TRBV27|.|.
CASSSQHGELFF
TGTGCCAGCAGTTCACAGCACGGGGAGCTGTTTTTT
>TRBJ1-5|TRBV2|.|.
CASSLQNQPQHF
TGTGCCAGCAGTCTACAGAATCAGCCCCAGCATTTT
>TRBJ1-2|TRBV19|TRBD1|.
CASSIGTVYGYTF
TGTGCCAGTAGTATCGGGACAGTCTATGGCTACACCTTC
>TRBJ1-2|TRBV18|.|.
CASSPRVQGPGYTF
TGTGCCAGCTCACCACGGGTTCAGGGGCCTGGCTACACCTTC
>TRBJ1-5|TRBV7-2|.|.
CASSLGVSNQPQHF
TGTGCCAGCAGCTTAGGCGTTTCCAATCAGCCCCAGCATTTT
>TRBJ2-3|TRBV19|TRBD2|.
CASSPNMRLAGSTDTQYF
TGTGCCAGTAGTCCCAATATGAGACTAGCGGGATCCACAGATACGCAGTATTTT